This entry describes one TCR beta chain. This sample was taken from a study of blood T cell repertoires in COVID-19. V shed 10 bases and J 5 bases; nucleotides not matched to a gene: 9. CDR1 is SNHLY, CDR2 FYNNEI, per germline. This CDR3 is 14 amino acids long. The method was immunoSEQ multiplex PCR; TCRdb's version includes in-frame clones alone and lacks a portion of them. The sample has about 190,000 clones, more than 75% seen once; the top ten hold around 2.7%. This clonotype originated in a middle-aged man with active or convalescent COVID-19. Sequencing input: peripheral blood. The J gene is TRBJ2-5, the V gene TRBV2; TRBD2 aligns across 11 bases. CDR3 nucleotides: TGTGCCATCAAAAGATCTAGCGGGGGGGAGACCCAGTACTTC. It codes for CAIKRSSGGETQYF.